This note documents a single T cell receptor beta chain sequence. Its antigen remains undetermined. No qualities accompany the bases; no much larger clone lies one base away. The sample is drawn from a study of T cell responses to AZD1222 COVID-19 vaccine (dated by TCRdb to 2020 to 2023). Looking at the study overall: TCR sequencing covered 233 trial participants: 207 given two doses of AZD1222 and 26 given two doses of MenACWY control vaccine. Enrollment into the trials was organized by age into subgroups of 18-55, 56-69 and 70-plus years, and those subgroups contained roughly 150, 30 and 60 TCR-sequenced participants, respectively. The study at large found these results: CD4 TCRs associated with the vaccine covered the entire spike protein, and the dominant responses were in regions 160-218 and 743-854. Most participants were white British and females outnumbered males, and the authors suggested that clonal diversity may have been underestimated. Epitopes outside the regions mutated in the B.1.351 and B.1.1.7 variants were reportedly recognized by nearly half of the unique spike-specific TCRs. After two AZD1222 doses, both the breadth and the depth of spike-specific TCRs were significantly higher than at day 0 and than in MenACWY recipients. Conclusions about previously exposed vaccinees are limited, since just six AZD1222 recipients were seropositive for SARS-CoV-2 at baseline. No day 14 peak-response samples were available, so repertoires were characterized only after the peak T cell response. In the small 56-69-year group, the increase in depth fell short of significance, most likely because of low power.

Reading from cysteine to phenylalanine, the CDR3 counts 14 amino acids. The CDR3 DNA has 42 bases and is translated from base 1. The germline ends are 12 bases apart after V is trimmed by 1 base and J by 6 bases. Reading the germline V gene gives CDR1 SGHRS and CDR2 YFSETQ. The CDR3 regions of human TCRbeta chains were subjected to immunosequencing. The paper's processing steps were these. Repertoire TCRs were matched against a reference library of SARS-CoV-2-specific TCRs generated with the MIRA antigen-specificity platform. Breadth was defined as the fraction of unique TCRs that were SARS-CoV-2-associated, and depth was defined as the fraction of total T cells that were SARS-CoV-2-associated. Each spike-specific TCR was assigned to its reactive spike region and to a CD4 or CD8 class using the MIRA data. Log10-transformed breadth and depth values were compared by one-way ANOVA with Sidak's multiple comparisons tests. This is the immuneACCESS table as TCRdb keeps it, with only in-frame sequences that have V and J called. A part of the clones is gone; compared with another copy, unresolved V genes explain less than half, and the rest is unexplained. For V, J and clone size, that table is used; D and trimming come from the DNA. The sample table contains some 120,000 clones; only one count was recorded for 84% of them. The ten top clones hold around a quarter of the sample.

This specimen's time point label, interpreted: about 28 days (+/-7) after the second vaccine dose. AZD1222 recipients given second doses at about 4 weeks or at about 12 weeks were pooled, since spike-specific TCR depth and breadth were not found to differ between the two schedules. Samples from vaccinated people were obtained from the UK trials COV001 and COV002, which included a single-blind randomized controlled phase 2/3 trial of AZD1222 (ChAdOx1 nCoV-19) in healthy adults. For TCRbeta chain sequencing, PBMC samples were collected from trial participants at day 0 and at day 28 after the second dose.

The source is an adult who received the AZD1222 COVID-19 vaccine. Recombination connected TRBV5-1 to TRBJ2-3, with no confident D gene call. The material was peripheral blood, obtained 28 days after the second AZD1222 dose. The DNA sequence is as follows: TGCGCCAGCAGCTTGATGGGGTTAGCCGATACGCAGTATTTT. The encoded protein is CASSLMGLADTQYF. This CDR3, with the reference TRBV5-1 and TRBJ2-3 proteins standing in past its ends, gives the full variable domain KAGVTQTPRYLIKTRGQQVTLSCSPISGHRSVSWYQQTPGQGLQFLFEYFSETQRNKGNFPGRFSGRQFSNSRSEMNVSTLELGDSALYLCASSLMGLADTQYFGPGTRLTVL.